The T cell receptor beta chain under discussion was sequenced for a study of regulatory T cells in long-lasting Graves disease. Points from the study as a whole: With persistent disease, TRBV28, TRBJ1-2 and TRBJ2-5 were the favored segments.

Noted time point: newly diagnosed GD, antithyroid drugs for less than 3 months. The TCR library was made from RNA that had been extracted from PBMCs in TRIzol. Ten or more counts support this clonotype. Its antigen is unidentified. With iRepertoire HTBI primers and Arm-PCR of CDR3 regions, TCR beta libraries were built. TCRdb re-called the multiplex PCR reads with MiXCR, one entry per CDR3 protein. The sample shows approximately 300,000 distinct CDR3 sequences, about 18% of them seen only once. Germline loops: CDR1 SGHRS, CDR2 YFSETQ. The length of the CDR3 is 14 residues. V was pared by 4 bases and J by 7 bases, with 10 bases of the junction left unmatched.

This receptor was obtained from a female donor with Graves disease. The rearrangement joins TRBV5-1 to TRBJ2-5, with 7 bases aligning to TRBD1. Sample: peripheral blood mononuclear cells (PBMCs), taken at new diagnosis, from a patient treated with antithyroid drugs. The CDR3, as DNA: TGCGCCAGCAGCCAAACGACAGGGCCGGGGACCCAGTACTTC. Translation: CASSQTTGPGTQYF. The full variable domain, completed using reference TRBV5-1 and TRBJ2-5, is KAGVTQTPRYLIKTRGQQVTLSCSPISGHRSVSWYQQTPGQGLQFLFEYFSETQRNKGNFPGRFSGRQFSNSRSEMNVSTLELGDSALYLCASSQTTGPGTQYFGPGTRLLVL.